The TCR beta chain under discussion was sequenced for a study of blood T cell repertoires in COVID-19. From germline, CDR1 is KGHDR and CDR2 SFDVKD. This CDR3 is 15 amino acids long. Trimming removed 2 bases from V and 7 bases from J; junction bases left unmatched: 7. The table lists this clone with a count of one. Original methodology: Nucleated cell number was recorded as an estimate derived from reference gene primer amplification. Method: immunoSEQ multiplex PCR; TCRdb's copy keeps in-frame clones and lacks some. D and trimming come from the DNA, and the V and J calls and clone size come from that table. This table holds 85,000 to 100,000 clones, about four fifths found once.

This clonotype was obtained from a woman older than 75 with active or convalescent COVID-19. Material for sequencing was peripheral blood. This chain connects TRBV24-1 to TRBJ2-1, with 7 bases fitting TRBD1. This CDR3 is CATSDSQGGRNEQFF. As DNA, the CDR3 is TGTGCCACCAGTGATTCCCAAGGGGGCAGGAATGAGCAGTTCTTC.